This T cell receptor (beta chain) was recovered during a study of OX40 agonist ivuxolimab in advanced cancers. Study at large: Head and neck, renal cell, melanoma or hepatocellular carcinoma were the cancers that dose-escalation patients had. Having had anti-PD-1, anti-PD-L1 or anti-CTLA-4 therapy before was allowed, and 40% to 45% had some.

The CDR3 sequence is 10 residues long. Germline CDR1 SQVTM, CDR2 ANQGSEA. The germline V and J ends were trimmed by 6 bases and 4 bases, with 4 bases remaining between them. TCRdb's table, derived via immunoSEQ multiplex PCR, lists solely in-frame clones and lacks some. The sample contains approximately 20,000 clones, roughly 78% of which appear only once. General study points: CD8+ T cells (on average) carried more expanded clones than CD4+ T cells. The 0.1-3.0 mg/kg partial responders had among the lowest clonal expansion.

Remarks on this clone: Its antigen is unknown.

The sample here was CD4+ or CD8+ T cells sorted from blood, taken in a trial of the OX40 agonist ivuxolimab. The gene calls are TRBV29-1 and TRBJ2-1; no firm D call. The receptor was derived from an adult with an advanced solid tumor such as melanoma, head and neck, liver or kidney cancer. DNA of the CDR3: TGCAGCGTCATTTACAATGAGCAGTTCTTC. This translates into CSVIYNEQFF.